These 3 T cell receptor beta chains were sequenced from one sample in a study of T cell repertoires in cytomegalovirus infection. A single record per CDR3 protein comes from TCRdb applying MiXCR to the reads. Among under 350,000 distinct CDR3 sequences listed, approximately 9.5% were seen once. Sequencing was performed on PBMCs. The source of these receptors is a human donor in good health (CMV status not recorded). Some clones in this sample may be carry-over from other donors' samples.

This clonotype came up many times. This chain joins TRBV7-3 and TRBJ2-1, with D unclear. The CDR3 is 15 amino acids. Trimming took 5 bases from V and 0 from J, leaving 11 bases between them. Germline values: CDR1 SGHTA, CDR2 FQGTGA. The CDR3 coding sequence is TGTGCCAGCAGCCTACAGATGAGCTCCTACAATGAGCAGTTCTTC. Residues: CASSLQMSSYNEQFF.

This sequence joins TRBV29-1 and TRBJ2-7; TRBD1 might be the D (5 bases). The germline gives CDR1 SQVTM, CDR2 ANQGSEA. The CDR3 runs to 12 residues. The V end lost 6 bases, the J end lost 4 bases, and 13 bases lay between the germline ends. CDR3 nucleotides: TGCAGCGTGGTAAGCGACAGTTACGAGCAGTACTTC. Protein: CSVVSDSYEQYF.

This chain joins TRBV4-1 and TRBJ1-2, with D possibly TRBD1 on 6 matching bases. This CDR3 region has 15 residues. The V gene lost 0 bases and the J gene lost 7 bases, with 15 bases spanning the gap. Per the germline V gene, CDR1 is MGHRA and CDR2 is YSYEKL. The CDR3 region has the DNA TGCGCCAGCAGCCAAGATCCTCAGGGGCTGGGTGGCTACACCTTC. This translates into CASSQDPQGLGGYTF.